The rows below give T cell receptor beta chains drawn from one sample of a study of shared clonotypes between healthy human individuals. The repertoire was sequenced with immunoSEQ multiplex PCR; TCRdb's copy has only in-frame clones and lacks some. This table has 950,000 to 1,100,000 clones, around 82% appearing once. Source material: memory CD4+ T cells from PBMCs. Receptors were obtained from a young man in good health. Some clones in this sample may be carry-over from other donors' samples. Each CDR3 is given with its conserved first and last residue. A D gene is named only where the DNA matches it firmly. The size entry is marked missing in some rows and otherwise reads once, few, many or a size class.

TRBV5-1	TRBJ1-1	NA	NA	14	CASSLRDGNTEAFF	TGCGCCAGCAGCTTGAGAGATGGGAACACTGAAGCTTTCTTT
TRBV5-1	TRBJ2-7	NA	TRBD1	12	CANPKTGTEQYF	TGCGCCAACCCGAAGACAGGGACCGAGCAGTACTTC
TRBV11-2	TRBJ2-1	once	NA	12	CASGDIYNEQFF	TGTGCCAGTGGGGACATCTACAATGAGCAGTTCTTC
TRBV27	TRBJ1-2	NA	NA	14	CASSPDRANYGYTF	TGTGCCAGCAGCCCTGACAGAGCTAACTATGGCTACACCTTC
TRBV18	TRBJ2-7	NA	NA	14	CASSQGATSYEQYF	TGTGCCAGCTCCCAAGGGGCAACCTCCTACGAGCAGTACTTC
TRBV4-2	TRBJ2-5	few	NA	14	CASSQGNPGETQYF	TGTGCCAGCAGCCAAGGAAACCCCGGAGAGACCCAGTACTTC
TRBV5-4	TRBJ1-1	NA	NA	13	CASSLGRPGLAFF	TGTGCCAGCAGCTTGGGGCGACCCGGGCTAGCTTTCTTT
TRBV25-1	TRBJ1-4	NA	NA	14	CASSESGGDEKLFF	TGTGCCAGCAGTGAATCGGGGGGCGATGAAAAACTGTTTTTT
TRBV2	TRBJ2-1	NA	NA	16	CASRRDSLSSYNEQFF	TGTGCCAGCAGAAGGGACTCCCTGAGCTCCTACAATGAGCAGTTCTTC
TRBV27	TRBJ2-1	NA	TRBD2	14	CASGSGSSYNEQFF	TGTGCCAGCGGTAGCGGGAGCTCCTACAATGAGCAGTTCTTC
TRBV11-3	TRBJ2-1	NA	NA	17	CASSRSGEGRFIHEQFF	TGTGCCAGCAGCCGCTCGGGTGAGGGACGGTTCATCCATGAGCAGTTCTTC
TRBV9	TRBJ2-7	NA	TRBD1	14	CASSPRDSPYEQYF	TGTGCCAGCAGCCCACGGGACAGCCCCTACGAGCAGTACTTC
TRBV5-1	TRBJ2-1	NA	NA	15	CASSLAGSVHNEQFF	TGCGCCAGCTCCTTAGCCGGCAGCGTACACAATGAGCAGTTCTTC
TRBV5-1	TRBJ1-2	once	TRBD1	16	CASSPHGQGANYGYTF	TGCGCCAGCAGCCCGCATGGACAGGGGGCAAACTATGGCTACACCTTC
TRBV2	TRBJ1-4	NA	NA	13	CASIGSYGEKLFF	TGTGCCAGCATAGGCAGCTACGGAGAAAAACTGTTTTTT
TRBV18	TRBJ1-4	few	NA	15	CASSPNLTPGEKLFF	TGTGCCAGCTCACCGAACTTAACGCCGGGTGAAAAACTGTTTTTT
TRBV5-1	TRBJ2-7	few	NA	15	CASSLYLGSDYEQYF	TGCGCCAGCAGCTTGTATCTCGGCAGTGACTACGAGCAGTACTTC
TRBV7-3	TRBJ2-5	NA	TRBD1	15	CASSQGDTRQETQYF	TGTGCCAGCAGCCAGGGGGACACACGGCAAGAGACCCAGTACTTC
TRBV2	TRBJ2-7	few	NA	12	CAGSVGSYEQYF	TGTGCCGGCTCGGTGGGGTCCTACGAGCAGTACTTC
TRBV7-9	TRBJ2-6	NA	TRBD1	15	CASSSTGAGANVLTF	TGTGCCAGCAGCTCGACAGGGGCTGGGGCCAACGTCCTGACTTTC
TRBV11-2	TRBJ2-7	NA	NA	14	CASSLSVPSYEQYF	TGTGCCAGCAGCTTAAGCGTCCCCTCCTACGAGCAGTACTTC
TRBV19	TRBJ1-5	NA	TRBD1	14	CASSIRDRNQPQHF	TGTGCCAGTAGTATCCGGGACAGAAATCAGCCCCAGCATTTT
TRBV28	TRBJ1-3	NA	TRBD1	19	CASSTRQGASVVSGNTIYF	TGTGCCAGCAGTACCCGACAGGGGGCGAGTGTTGTTTCTGGAAACACCATATATTTT
TRBV5-8	TRBJ2-7	NA	NA	16	CASSSRWLRVRYEQYF	TGTGCCAGCAGCTCCCGATGGTTAAGGGTACGCTACGAGCAGTACTTC
TRBV6-5	TRBJ2-1	NA	TRBD1	16	CASSYSSWDRDNEQFF	TGTGCCAGCAGTTATTCTTCGTGGGACAGGGACAATGAGCAGTTCTTC
TRBV2	TRBJ2-2	NA	NA	15	CASSGGPLSPGELFF	TGTGCCAGCAGTGGTGGGCCGCTGTCACCCGGGGAGCTGTTTTTT
TRBV7-3	TRBJ2-1	NA	TRBD2	16	CASSLNAGEGRNEQFF	TGTGCCAGCAGCTTAAACGCGGGAGAGGGGCGTAATGAGCAGTTCTTC
TRBV10-1	TRBJ2-5	NA	NA	14	CASRYRDNKETQYF	TGCGCCAGCAGATACCGGGACAATAAAGAGACCCAGTACTTC
TRBV27	TRBJ1-5	few	NA	14	CASSFFAGDQPQHF	TGTGCCAGCAGTTTCTTTGCTGGGGATCAGCCCCAGCATTTT
TRBV9	TRBJ2-1	NA	NA	15	CASSVAATAYNEQFF	TGTGCCAGCAGCGTAGCAGCGACCGCCTACAATGAGCAGTTCTTC
TRBV4-1	TRBJ2-7	few	TRBD2	12	CASSQLAGVKYF	TGCGCCAGCAGCCAATTAGCGGGAGTCAAGTACTTC
TRBV7-7	TRBJ2-7	NA	TRBD1	15	CASSLRTGGYYEQYF	TGTGCCAGCAGCTTGAGGACAGGGGGGTACTACGAGCAGTACTTC
TRBV21-1	TRBJ2-1	NA	NA	14	CASPKRSSYNEQFF	TGTGCCAGCCCTAAGCGGAGCTCCTACAATGAGCAGTTCTTC
TRBV20-1	TRBJ2-3	NA	NA	11	CSALRGDTQYF	TGCAGTGCCCTTAGAGGAGATACGCAGTATTTT
TRBV7-2	TRBJ2-7	NA	TRBD2	12	CASSSGGLEQYF	TGTGCCAGCAGCTCGGGGGGGCTAGAGCAGTACTTC
TRBV5-1	TRBJ2-1	NA	NA	14	CASRDLIGSGEQFF	TGCGCCAGCCGAGATTTGATCGGGAGCGGTGAGCAGTTCTTC
TRBV18	TRBJ2-3	NA	NA	16	CASSRGLVGITDTQYF	TGTGCCAGCTCACGGGGCCTTGTGGGAATAACAGATACGCAGTATTTT
TRBV15	TRBJ1-1	NA	NA	14	CATSRDIRATEAFF	TGTGCCACCAGCAGAGATATACGAGCAACTGAAGCTTTCTTT
TRBV29-1	TRBJ2-5	NA	NA	9	CNVEETQYF	TGCAACGTAGAAGAGACCCAGTACTTC
TRBV6-5	TRBJ2-1	NA	NA	14	CASRRVRGGLRQFF	TGTGCCAGCAGAAGGGTTCGGGGCGGCCTGAGGCAGTTCTTC
TRBV5-4	TRBJ1-3	NA	NA	14	CASSLAGRKDTIYF	TGTGCCAGCAGCTTGGCCGGACGGAAGGACACCATATATTTT
TRBV19	TRBJ2-2	NA	TRBD2	17	CASSIFPSGSNTGELFF	TGTGCCAGTAGTATTTTTCCTAGCGGGTCGAACACCGGGGAGCTGTTTTTT
TRBV7-2	TRBJ2-7	NA	NA	18	CASSLAHHRERVRDEQYF	TGTGCCAGCAGCTTAGCACACCACAGGGAAAGGGTTCGGGACGAGCAGTACTTC
TRBV28	TRBJ2-2	NA	TRBD2	16	CASSPWVAGVTGELFF	TGTGCCAGCAGCCCTTGGGTAGCGGGAGTCACCGGGGAGCTGTTTTTT
TRBV5-1	TRBJ2-7	NA	TRBD2	16	CASSLGVWGLVYEQYF	TGCGCCAGCAGCTTGGGAGTATGGGGACTAGTCTACGAGCAGTACTTC
TRBV2	TRBJ1-3	NA	NA	14	CASTDLGSGNTIYF	TGTGCCAGCACGGACTTAGGCTCTGGAAACACCATATATTTT
TRBV18	TRBJ2-7	NA	TRBD2	14	CASSRLAGDDEQYF	TGTGCCAGCTCCCGTCTAGCGGGAGATGACGAGCAGTACTTC
TRBV11-2	TRBJ2-1	NA	TRBD1	16	CASSPQTGYPPNEQFF	TGTGCCAGCAGCCCGCAGACAGGGTACCCACCGAATGAGCAGTTCTTC